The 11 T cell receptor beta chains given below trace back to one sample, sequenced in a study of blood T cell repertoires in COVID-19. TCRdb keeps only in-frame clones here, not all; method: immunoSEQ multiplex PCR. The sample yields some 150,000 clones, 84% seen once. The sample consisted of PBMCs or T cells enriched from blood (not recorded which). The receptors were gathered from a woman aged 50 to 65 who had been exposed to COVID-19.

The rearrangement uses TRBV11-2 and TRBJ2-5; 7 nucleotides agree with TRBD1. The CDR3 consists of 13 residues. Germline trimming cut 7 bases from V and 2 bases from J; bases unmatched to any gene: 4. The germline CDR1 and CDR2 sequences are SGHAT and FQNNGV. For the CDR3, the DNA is TGTGCCAGCACCCAGGGACAGCAAGAGACCCAGTACTTC. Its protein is CASTQGQQETQYF.

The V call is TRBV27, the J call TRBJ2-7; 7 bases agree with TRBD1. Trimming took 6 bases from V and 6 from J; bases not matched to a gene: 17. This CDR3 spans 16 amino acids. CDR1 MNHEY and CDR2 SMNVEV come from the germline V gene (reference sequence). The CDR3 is CASRALSSTGRAEQYF. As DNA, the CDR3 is TGTGCCAGCAGGGCCCTATCTTCGACAGGGCGGGCCGAGCAGTACTTC.

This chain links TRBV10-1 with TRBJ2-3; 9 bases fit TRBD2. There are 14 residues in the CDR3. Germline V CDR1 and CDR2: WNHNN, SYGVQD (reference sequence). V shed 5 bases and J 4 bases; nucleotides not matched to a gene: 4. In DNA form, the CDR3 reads TGCGCCAGCAGTAATGCGGGAGGGCCAGATACGCAGTATTTT. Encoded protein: CASSNAGGPDTQYF.

The CDR3 bases are TGTGCCAGCAGCCTGTCAGCGGGGCCCTTTGGGAATGAGCAGTTCTTC. This sequence encodes CASSLSAGPFGNEQFF. The chain carries TRBV14 and TRBJ2-1; 7 positions match TRBD2. Losses at the gene ends were 4 bases for V and 7 bases for J; bases not matched to a gene: 13. This CDR3 spans 16 amino acids. CDR1 and CDR2 from the germline V gene are SGHDN and FVKESK.

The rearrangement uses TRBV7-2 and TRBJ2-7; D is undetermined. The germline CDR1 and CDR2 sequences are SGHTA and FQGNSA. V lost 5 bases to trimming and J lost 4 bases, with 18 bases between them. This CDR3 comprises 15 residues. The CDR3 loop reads CASSPPFGDHYEQYF. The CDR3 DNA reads TGTGCCAGCAGCCCCCCTTTCGGAGACCATTACGAGCAGTACTTC.

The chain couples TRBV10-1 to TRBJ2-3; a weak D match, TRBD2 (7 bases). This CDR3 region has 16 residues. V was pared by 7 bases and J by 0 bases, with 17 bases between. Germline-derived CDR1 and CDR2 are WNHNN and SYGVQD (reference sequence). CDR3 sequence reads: CASTPLAGASTDTQYF. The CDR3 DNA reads TGCGCCAGCACCCCCCTGGCGGGGGCGAGCACAGATACGCAGTATTTT.

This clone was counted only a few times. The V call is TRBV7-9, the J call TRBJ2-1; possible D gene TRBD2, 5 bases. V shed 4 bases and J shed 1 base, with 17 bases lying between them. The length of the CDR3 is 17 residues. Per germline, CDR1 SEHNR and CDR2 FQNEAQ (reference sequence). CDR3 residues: CASSSRVASASYNEQFF. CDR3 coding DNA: TGTGCCAGCAGCTCCCGGGTAGCGTCAGCTTCCTACAATGAGCAGTTCTTC.

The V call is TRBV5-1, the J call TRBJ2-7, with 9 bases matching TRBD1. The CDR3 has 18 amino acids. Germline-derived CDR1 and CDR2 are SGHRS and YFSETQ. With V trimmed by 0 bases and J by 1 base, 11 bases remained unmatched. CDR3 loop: CASSLDIAGDRVSYEQYF. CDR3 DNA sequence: TGCGCCAGCAGCTTGGATATAGCTGGGGACAGGGTTTCCTACGAGCAGTACTTC. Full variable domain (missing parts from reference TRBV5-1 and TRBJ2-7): KAGVTQTPRYLIKTRGQQVTLSCSPISGHRSVSWYQQTPGQGLQFLFEYFSETQRNKGNFPGRFSGRQFSNSRSEMNVSTLELGDSALYLCASSLDIAGDRVSYEQYFGPGTRLTVT.

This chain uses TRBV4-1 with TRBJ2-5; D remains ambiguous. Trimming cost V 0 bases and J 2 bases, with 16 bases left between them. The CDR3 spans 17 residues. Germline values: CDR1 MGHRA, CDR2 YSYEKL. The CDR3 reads CASSQERVRLLQETQYF. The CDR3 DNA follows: TGCGCCAGCAGCCAAGAACGGGTACGCCTACTGCAAGAGACCCAGTACTTC.

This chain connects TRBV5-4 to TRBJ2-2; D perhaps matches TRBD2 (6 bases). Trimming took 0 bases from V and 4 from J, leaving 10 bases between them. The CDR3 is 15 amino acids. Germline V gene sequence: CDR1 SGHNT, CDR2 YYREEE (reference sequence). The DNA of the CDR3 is TGTGCCAGCAGCTTGGTTGCGGGGAGCACCGGGGAGCTGTTTTTT. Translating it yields CASSLVAGSTGELFF.

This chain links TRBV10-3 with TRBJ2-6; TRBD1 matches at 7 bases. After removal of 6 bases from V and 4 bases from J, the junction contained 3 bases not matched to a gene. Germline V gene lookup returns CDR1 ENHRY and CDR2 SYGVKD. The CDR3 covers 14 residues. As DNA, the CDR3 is TGTGCCATCAGGACAGGGTCCGGGGCCAACGTCCTGACTTTC. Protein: CAIRTGSGANVLTF.